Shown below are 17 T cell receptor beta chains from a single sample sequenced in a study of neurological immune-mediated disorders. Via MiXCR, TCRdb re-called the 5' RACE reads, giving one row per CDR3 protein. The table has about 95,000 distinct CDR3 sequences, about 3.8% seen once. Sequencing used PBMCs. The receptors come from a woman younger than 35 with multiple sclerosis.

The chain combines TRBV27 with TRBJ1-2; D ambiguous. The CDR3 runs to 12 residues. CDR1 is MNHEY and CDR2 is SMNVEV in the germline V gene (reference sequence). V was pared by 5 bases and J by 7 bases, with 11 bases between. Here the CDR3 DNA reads TGTGCCAGCAGTAAACCGCCTGGTGGCTACACCTTC. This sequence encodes CASSKPPGGYTF.

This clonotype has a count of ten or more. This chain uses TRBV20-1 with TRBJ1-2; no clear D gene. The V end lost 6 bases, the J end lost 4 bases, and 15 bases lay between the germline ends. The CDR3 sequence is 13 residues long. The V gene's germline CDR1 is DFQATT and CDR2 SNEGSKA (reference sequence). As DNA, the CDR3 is TGCAGTGCGACGAAAGGGTCCCTCTATGGCTACACCTTC. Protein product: CSATKGSLYGYTF.

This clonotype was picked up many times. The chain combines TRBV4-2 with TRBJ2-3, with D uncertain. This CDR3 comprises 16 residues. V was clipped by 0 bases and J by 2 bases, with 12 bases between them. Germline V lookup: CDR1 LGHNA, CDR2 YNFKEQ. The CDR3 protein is CASSQDPRLNTDTQYF. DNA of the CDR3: TGTGCCAGCAGCCAAGACCCTAGGTTGAACACAGATACGCAGTATTTT.

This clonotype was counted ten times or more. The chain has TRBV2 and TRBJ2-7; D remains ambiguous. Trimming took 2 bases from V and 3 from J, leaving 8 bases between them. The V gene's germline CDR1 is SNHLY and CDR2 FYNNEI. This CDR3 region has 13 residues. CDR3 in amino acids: CASSEFAVYEQYF. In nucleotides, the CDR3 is TGTGCCAGCAGTGAATTTGCTGTCTACGAGCAGTACTTC.

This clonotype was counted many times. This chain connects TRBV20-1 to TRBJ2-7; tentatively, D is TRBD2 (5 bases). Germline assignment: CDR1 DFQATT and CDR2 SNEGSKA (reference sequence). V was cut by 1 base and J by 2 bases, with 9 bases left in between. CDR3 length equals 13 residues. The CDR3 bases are TGCAGTGCTAGAGCGGACTCACCCTACGAGCAGTACTTC. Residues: CSARADSPYEQYF.

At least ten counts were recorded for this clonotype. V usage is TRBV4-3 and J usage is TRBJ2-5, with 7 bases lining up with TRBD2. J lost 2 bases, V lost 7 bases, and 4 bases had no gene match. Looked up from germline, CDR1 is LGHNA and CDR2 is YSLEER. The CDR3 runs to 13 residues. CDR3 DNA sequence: TGCGCCAGCACCTGGGGAGGGCAAGAGACCCAGTACTTC. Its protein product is CASTWGGQETQYF.

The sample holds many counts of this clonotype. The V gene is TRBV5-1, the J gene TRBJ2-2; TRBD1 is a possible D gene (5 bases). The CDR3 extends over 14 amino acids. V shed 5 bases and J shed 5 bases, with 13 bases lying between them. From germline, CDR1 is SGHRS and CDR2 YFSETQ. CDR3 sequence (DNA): TGCGCCAGCAGGGCAGAGCCAGGGACCGGGGAGCTGTTTTTT. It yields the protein CASRAEPGTGELFF.

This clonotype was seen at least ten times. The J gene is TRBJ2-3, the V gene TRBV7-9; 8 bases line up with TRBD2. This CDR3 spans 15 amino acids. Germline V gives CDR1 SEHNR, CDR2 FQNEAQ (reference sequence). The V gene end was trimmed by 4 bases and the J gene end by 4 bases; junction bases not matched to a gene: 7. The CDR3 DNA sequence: TGTGCCAGCAGCTCTCGGACTAGCAATCCAGATACGCAGTATTTT. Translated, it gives CASSSRTSNPDTQYF.

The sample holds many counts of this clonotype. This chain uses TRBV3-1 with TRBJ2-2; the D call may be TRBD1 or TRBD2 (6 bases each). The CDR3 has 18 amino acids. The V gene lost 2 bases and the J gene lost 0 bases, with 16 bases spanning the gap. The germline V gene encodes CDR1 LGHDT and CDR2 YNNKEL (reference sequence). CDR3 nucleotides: TGTGCCAGCAGCCAAAGGGGGGCTCACACCACGAACACCGGGGAGCTGTTTTTT. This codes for CASSQRGAHTTNTGELFF.

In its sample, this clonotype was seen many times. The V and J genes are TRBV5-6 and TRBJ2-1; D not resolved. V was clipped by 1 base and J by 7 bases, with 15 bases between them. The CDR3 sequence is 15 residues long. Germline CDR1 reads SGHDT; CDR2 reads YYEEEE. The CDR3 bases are TGTGCCAGCAGCTTGCGGTACAGACTCCCAAATGAGCAGTTCTTC. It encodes CASSLRYRLPNEQFF.

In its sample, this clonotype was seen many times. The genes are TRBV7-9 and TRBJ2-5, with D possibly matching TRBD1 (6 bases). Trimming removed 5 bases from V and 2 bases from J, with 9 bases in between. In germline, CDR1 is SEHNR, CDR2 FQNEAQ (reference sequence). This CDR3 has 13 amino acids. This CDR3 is CASSVQGQETQYF. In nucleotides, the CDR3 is TGTGCCAGCAGCGTACAGGGTCAAGAGACCCAGTACTTC.

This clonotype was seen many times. For the CDR3, the DNA is TGTGCCAGCAACAAGAGGTGGCTGAACACTGAAGCTTTCTTT. This codes for CASNKRWLNTEAFF. V usage is TRBV12-3 or TRBV12-4 and J usage is TRBJ1-1; D uncertain. Deletions cut 7 bases from V and 0 bases from J, with 12 bases between. The CDR3 spans 14 residues.

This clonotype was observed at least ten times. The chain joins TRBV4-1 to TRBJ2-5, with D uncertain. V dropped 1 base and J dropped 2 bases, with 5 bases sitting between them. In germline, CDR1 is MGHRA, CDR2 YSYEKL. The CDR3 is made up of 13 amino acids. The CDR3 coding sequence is TGCGCCAGCAGCCAAGTACTACAAGAGACCCAGTACTTC. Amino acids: CASSQVLQETQYF.

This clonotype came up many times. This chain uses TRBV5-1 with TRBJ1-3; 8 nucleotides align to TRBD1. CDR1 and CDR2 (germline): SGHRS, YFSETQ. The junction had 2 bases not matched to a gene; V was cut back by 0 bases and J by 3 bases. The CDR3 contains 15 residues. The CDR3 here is CASSLGTGNGNTIYF. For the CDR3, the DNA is TGCGCCAGCAGCTTGGGGACAGGGAATGGAAACACCATATATTTT.

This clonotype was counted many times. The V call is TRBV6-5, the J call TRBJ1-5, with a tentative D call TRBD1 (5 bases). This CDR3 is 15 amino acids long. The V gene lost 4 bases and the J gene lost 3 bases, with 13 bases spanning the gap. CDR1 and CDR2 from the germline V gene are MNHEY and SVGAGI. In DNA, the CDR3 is TGTGCCAGCAGTTCAGGCAGGGCAGACAATCAGCCCCAGCATTTT. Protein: CASSSGRADNQPQHF.

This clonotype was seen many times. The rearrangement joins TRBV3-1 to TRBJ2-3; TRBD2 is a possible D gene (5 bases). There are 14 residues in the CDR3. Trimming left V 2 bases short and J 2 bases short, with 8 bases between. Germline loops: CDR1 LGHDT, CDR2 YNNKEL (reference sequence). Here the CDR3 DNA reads TGTGCCAGCAGCCAATACGACTACACAGATACGCAGTATTTT. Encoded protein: CASSQYDYTDTQYF.

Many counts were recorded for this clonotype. Here the CDR3 reads CASRRLAGGPIGELFF. The CDR3 region has the DNA TGTGCCAGCAGACGACTAGCGGGGGGGCCCATCGGGGAGCTGTTTTTT. The chain joins TRBV6-5 to TRBJ2-2; 14 bases align to TRBD2. Unmatched junction bases numbered 7, after V lost 6 bases and J lost 7 bases. The V gene's germline CDR1 is MNHEY and CDR2 SVGAGI. The CDR3 runs 16 residues.